The 27 T cell receptor beta chains reported below all come from one sample, sequenced in a study of tumor-infiltrating lymphocytes in primary liver carcinoma. In addition to blood RNA drawn from unsorted whole blood, germline DNA was extracted. Priming with a constant-region primer yielded TCR beta cDNA from 450 to 550 ng total RNA. Employing slightly modified ARM-PCR, three nested multiplex PCR rounds were run, and these gave rise to the TCR beta libraries. It was with TRBV1-TRBV30 forward primers and a C-beta reverse primer that the first two PCR rounds were run, at approximately 9 cycles each. TCRdb used MiXCR to reprocess the multiplex PCR reads, holding one entry per CDR3 protein. The sample contains 330,000 or so distinct CDR3 sequences, less than 65% of which appear only once. Sequenced sample: peripheral blood. These receptor sequences come from a middle-aged man with primary liver carcinoma and hepatitis B virus infection.

This clonotype was seen once. This may stem from a read error, because a much larger clone lies one nucleotide away. V usage is TRBV6-1 and J usage is TRBJ1-4; D unclear. V was pared by 9 bases and J by 0 bases, with 11 bases between. The CDR3 runs to 14 residues. Per germline, CDR1 MNHNS and CDR2 SASEGT. The CDR3 here is CARRFRATNEKLFF. DNA for the CDR3: TGTGCCAGGCGTTTTCGAGCAACTAATGAAAAACTGTTTTTT.

With regard to this clonotype: This may come from a read error, since a much larger clone is one base off. The chain uses TRBV6-6 and TRBJ2-5; D remains ambiguous. This CDR3 region has 14 residues. Germline V gene lookup returns CDR1 MNHNY and CDR2 SVGAGI (reference sequence). The chain's CDR3 is CASSPPTVQEAQYF. In DNA form, the CDR3 reads TGTGCCAGCAGTCCCCCCACAGTCCAAGAGGCCCAGTACTTC.

For this clonotype: A much larger clone lies a single base off, so this may be a read error. V and J are TRBV5-6 and TRBJ2-1; no reliable D call. CDR1 is SGHDT, CDR2 YYEEEE, per germline. The CDR3 covers 15 residues. The CDR3 reads CASSFDSSSYSEQFF. As DNA, the CDR3 is TGTGCCAGCAGCTTCGATAGTAGCTCCTACAGTGAGCAGTTCTTC.

With respect to this clonotype: This could be a read error, since a much larger clone is one nucleotide away. The chain carries TRBV29-1 and TRBJ2-5; 8 bases are shared with TRBD1. The germline V gene has CDR1 SQVTM and CDR2 ANQGSEA. This CDR3 comprises 12 residues. With 6 bases clipped from V and 4 bases from J, the junction kept 4 bases outside the gene matches. The CDR3, as DNA: TGCAGCGTCGACAGGGGTCTAGAGACCCAGTACTTC. It encodes CSVDRGLETQYF.

This clonotype has just one count. This rearrangement joins TRBV4-1 to TRBJ1-1; 7 bases agree with TRBD1. Losses at the gene ends were 5 bases for V and 4 bases for J; bases not matched to a gene: 10. The length of the CDR3 is 15 residues. Per germline, CDR1 MGHRA and CDR2 YSYEKL. In DNA, the CDR3 is TGCGCCAGCAGCTACCCCGACAGGGACAGCACTGAAGCTTTCTTT. Residues: CASSYPDRDSTEAFF.

This clonotype has just a few counts. A much larger clone lies one base from this, so it may be a read error. The rearrangement links TRBV4-3 to TRBJ2-7, with 10 bases fitting TRBD2. Germline CDR1 LGHNA, CDR2 YSLEER. This CDR3 spans 16 amino acids. CDR3 in DNA: TGCGCCAGCAGCCAAGGGACTAGCGGAACGATCTACGAGCAGCACTTC. This codes for CASSQGTSGTIYEQHF.

This clonotype was counted many times. The gene calls are TRBV29-1 and TRBJ2-3; 7 nucleotides match TRBD1. Germline CDR1 is SQVTM and CDR2 is ANQGSEA. V lost 3 bases to trimming and J lost 2 bases; unmatched junction nucleotides: 5. The CDR3 extends over 14 amino acids. The CDR3 region has the DNA TGCAGCGTTGATACAGGGGCGCCCACAGATACGCAGTATTTT. It codes for CSVDTGAPTDTQYF.

As for this clonotype: Since a much larger clone is just one base distant, this may be a read error. The chain employs TRBV4-3 and TRBJ2-7; 9 bases align to TRBD1. V shed 1 base and J 8 bases; nucleotides not matched to a gene: 12. The CDR3 runs 16 residues. The germline V gene encodes CDR1 LGHNA and CDR2 YSLEER. CDR3 coding DNA: TGCGCCAGCAGCCAAGGCGCGCGGACAGGGGAAACCAAGCAGTACTTC. Protein sequence: CASSQGARTGETKQYF.

This clonotype was seen many times. The chain couples TRBV12-3 or TRBV12-4 to TRBJ2-1; perhaps TRBD1 as D (5 bases). The CDR3 extends over 13 amino acids. Trimming took 6 bases from V and 6 from J, leaving 12 bases between them. Written as DNA, the CDR3 is TGTGCCAGCAGCTCCGACAGACGCAATGAGCAGTTCTTC. Its translation is CASSSDRRNEQFF.

The J gene is TRBJ2-7, the V gene TRBV10-3; D might be TRBD1 (6 bases). CDR1 and CDR2 from the germline V gene are ENHRY and SYGVKD. V was trimmed by 4 bases and J by 4 bases, leaving 14 bases between them. This CDR3 region has 14 residues. The CDR3 bases are TGTGCCATCAGTGGGACAGAGACTGCGTACGAGCAGTACTTC. This gives the protein CAISGTETAYEQYF.

To note about this clonotype: This may stem from a read error, because a much larger clone lies one nucleotide away. Given the absence of the conserved phenylalanine or tryptophan at the CDR3 end, a read error is likely. The chain recombines TRBV4-1 with TRBJ2-7; 9 positions agree with TRBD2. The CDR3 extends over 15 amino acids. The germline V gene encodes CDR1 MGHRA and CDR2 YSYEKL. V was clipped by 5 bases and J by 0 bases; unmatched bases: 5. CDR3 loop: CASSRLAENSYEQYY. The CDR3 DNA sequence: TGCGCCAGCAGCAGACTAGCGGAAAACTCCTACGAGCAGTACTAC.

V is TRBV29-1 and J is TRBJ2-7, with D possibly being TRBD1 (5 bases). CDR3 length: 14 amino acids. CDR1 and CDR2 from the germline V gene are SQVTM and ANQGSEA. Trimming shortened V by 2 bases and J by 2 bases, and 13 bases separated the two germline ends. In DNA form, the CDR3 reads TGCAGCGTTGAATTCGATGGGGCAACCTACGAGCAGTACTTC. The encoded protein is CSVEFDGATYEQYF.

A note on this clonotype: A much larger clone differs from this one at a single base, so this may be a read error. The rearrangement links TRBV6-5 to TRBJ2-2; tentative D call: TRBD2 (5 bases). The germline CDR1 and CDR2 sequences are MNHEY and SVGAGI. V was trimmed by 6 bases and J by 4 bases, leaving 12 bases between them. The CDR3 runs 14 residues. Here the CDR3 DNA reads TGTGCCAGCAGATCAACTAGTCGCACCGGGGAGCTGTTTTTT. Translated: CASRSTSRTGELFF.

The rearrangement uses TRBV7-9 and TRBJ2-1, with unresolved D. CDR1 SEHNR and CDR2 FQNEAQ come from the germline V gene (reference sequence). This CDR3 has 12 amino acids. V lost 10 bases and J 7 bases, leaving 14 bases between the germline ends. The CDR3 sequence is CANSPPRNEQFF. As DNA, the CDR3 is TGTGCCAACAGTCCTCCCAGAAATGAGCAGTTCTTC.

This chain joins TRBV14 and TRBJ2-3; D could derive from TRBD1 or TRBD2 (5 bases each). CDR3 length equals 16 residues. V gave up 3 bases and J gave up 10 bases, with 23 bases separating them. Germline values: CDR1 SGHDN, CDR2 FVKESK. CDR3 protein: CASSQLGAWDQVAQYF. For the CDR3, the DNA is TGTGCCAGCAGCCAGTTGGGAGCGTGGGACCAGGTTGCGCAGTATTTT.

This clonotype came up many times. This chain joins TRBV12-3 or TRBV12-4 and TRBJ2-7, with a tentative D call TRBD2 (7 bases). V dropped 7 bases and J dropped 3 bases, with 22 bases sitting between them. The CDR3 is 16 residues long. The CDR3: CASKRGGLVEDYEQYF. The DNA of the CDR3 is TGTGCCAGCAAAAGGGGGGGTTTAGTGGAGGACTACGAGCAGTACTTC.

Remarks on this clonotype: As the CDR3 is not closed by the conserved phenylalanine or tryptophan, this likely results from a read error. J is TRBJ2-7 and V is TRBV11-2; 7 positions match TRBD1. V was clipped by 5 bases and J by 10 bases; unmatched bases: 20. There are 16 residues in the CDR3. CDR1 is SGHAT and CDR2 is FQNNGV in the germline V gene. CDR3 amino acids: CASSKTGDRESSEQYL. DNA for the CDR3: TGTGCCAGCAGCAAGACCGGTGACAGGGAGTCGAGCGAACAGTACCTC.

This clonotype was detected a few times. Compared with germline, one end of the junction differs, possibly owing to a read error. DNA for the CDR3: TGTGCCAGCAGCTTCAAGCATGGGTTGGGGCGGGAGTGGTGGAGCTACAATGAGCAGATCTTC. It yields the protein CASSFKHGLGREWWSYNEQIF. V usage is TRBV11-2 and J usage is TRBJ2-1; 7 bases are shared with TRBD2. Germline CDR1 is SGHAT and CDR2 is FQNNGV. This CDR3 has 21 residues.

This clonotype was detected many times. This rearrangement joins TRBV6-9 to TRBJ1-1; D not resolved. The CDR3 runs to 9 residues. Trimming removed 11 bases from V and 3 bases from J, with 4 bases in between. Per the germline V gene, CDR1 is MNHGY and CDR2 is SVAAGI. This CDR3 is CAGYTEAFF. Here the CDR3 DNA reads TGTGCCGGATACACTGAAGCTTTCTTT.

Of note for this clonotype: Since a much larger clone is just one base distant, this may be a read error. The chain employs TRBV4-1 and TRBJ2-7; unclear D gene. From germline, CDR1 is MGHRA and CDR2 YSYEKL. The CDR3 covers 16 residues. Here the CDR3 reads CANSQAKQASSYEQYF. The CDR3 DNA follows: TGCGCCAACAGCCAAGCGAAGCAGGCGAGCTCCTACGAGCAGTACTTC.

This clonotype occurred many times. This rearrangement joins TRBV6-1 to TRBJ2-3, with D perhaps matching TRBD2 (6 bases). The CDR3 is made up of 15 amino acids. V lost 4 bases to trimming and J lost 6 bases, with 17 bases between them. The V gene's germline CDR1 is MNHNS and CDR2 SASEGT. The CDR3 DNA is TGTGCCAGCAGTGCGGGGGATAGCGTTTTGGATACGCAGTATTTT. Its translation: CASSAGDSVLDTQYF.

On this clonotype itself: A much larger clone differs from this one at a single base, so this may be a read error. DNA for the CDR3: TGTGCCAGCAGAACAGGGGTCTATGGCTACACCTTC. Its protein product is CASRTGVYGYTF. The chain has TRBV25-1 and TRBJ1-2, with TRBD1 matching over 7 bases. The V gene end was trimmed by 6 bases and the J gene end by 4 bases; junction bases not matched to a gene: 2. Per germline, CDR1 MGHDK and CDR2 SYGVNS. CDR3 length: 12 residues.

The chain recombines TRBV11-2 with TRBJ2-7; D not resolved. CDR1 SGHAT and CDR2 FQNNGV come from the germline V gene. V lost 5 bases and J lost 8, with 19 bases in between. This CDR3 is 14 amino acids long. CDR3 region: CASSRSRSSCKQYF. The DNA for the CDR3 is TGTGCCAGCAGCAGATCCCGAAGCTCCTGCAAGCAGTACTTC.

On this clonotype: Relative to the germline gene, one junction end is altered; a read error may explain this. The chain links TRBV6-2 or TRBV6-3 to TRBJ2-3; 12 bases align to TRBD2. The germline V gene encodes CDR1 MNHEY and CDR2 SVGEGT. The CDR3 sequence is 17 residues long. The CDR3 reads CVSSYGTSGRRTDTQYF. The CDR3 DNA reads TGTGTCAGCAGTTACGGCACTAGCGGGAGGCGCACAGATACGCAGTATTTT.

The rearrangement links TRBV11-2 to TRBJ1-1, with D hard to call. V was trimmed by 2 bases and J by 0 bases, leaving 10 bases between them. CDR3 size: 15 residues. Germline lookup yields CDR1 SGHAT and CDR2 FQNNGV. CDR3 bases: TGTGCCAGCAGCTTAACTGCGGGTCTGAACACTGAAGCTTTCTTT. It is translated as CASSLTAGLNTEAFF.

A word on this clonotype: Mismatch with germline at one junction end may stem from a read error. The chain employs TRBV11-2 and TRBJ2-3; possibly TRBD1 for D (6 bases). Germline assignment: CDR1 SGHAT and CDR2 FQNNGV. The length of the CDR3 is 16 residues. CDR3 in amino acids: CTSIFGRAGGTDTQYF. CDR3 sequence (DNA): TGTACCAGCATCTTCGGGCGAGCAGGGGGCACAGATACGCAGTATTTT.

This clonotype came up once. The chain recombines TRBV6-6 with TRBJ1-5, with a possible D match to TRBD1 (5 bases). Germline V CDR1 and CDR2: MNHNY, SVGAGI (reference sequence). V was cut by 4 bases and J by 2 bases, with 12 bases left in between. The CDR3 is 15 amino acids. CDR3 DNA sequence: TGTGCCAGCAGTTTCGGGACTGAGGGCAATCAGCCCCAGCATTTT. This codes for CASSFGTEGNQPQHF.